This is a list of T cell receptor beta chains from one sample in a study of technical replicates of blood from several donors. Profiling relied on immunoSEQ multiplex PCR, and the TCRdb table lists in-frame clones only, not all of them. Of approximately 89,000 clones in the sample, approximately 94% were seen once. Sample: T cells isolated from PBMCs. The source is a human donor in good health. CDR3s include the opening cysteine and the closing phenylalanine or tryptophan. A D gene is named only where the DNA matches it firmly. The size field is filled for only some rows; it gives once, few, many or a size class.

j_gene,v_gene,abundance,d_gene,CDR3nt,CDR3aa
TRBJ2-7,TRBV6-1,once,TRBD2,TGTGCCAGCAGTGACCAGAGTGCGGGGGGGTCCACCTACGAGCAGTACTTC,CASSDQSAGGSTYEQYF
TRBJ1-1,TRBV27,-,TRBD1,TGTGCCAACGGCCCGGGACAGGGAAACACTGAAGCTTTCTTT,CANGPGQGNTEAFF
TRBJ2-2,TRBV5-4,-,TRBD2,TGTGCCAGCTTGATAGCGGGGGTAGCCGGGGAGCTGTTTTTT,CASLIAGVAGELFF
TRBJ2-2,TRBV10-2,-,TRBD2,TGCGCCAGCGAGGGGAGGGAATCAACCGGGGAGCTGTTTTTT,CASEGRESTGELFF
TRBJ2-3,TRBV6-5,-,-,TGTGCCAGCAGTTACTCGTCTGCGACTAGCACAGATACGCAGTATTTT,CASSYSSATSTDTQYF
TRBJ1-4,TRBV29-1,-,-,TGCAGCGTTGCCAGGGGATTCAATGAAAAACTGTTTTTT,CSVARGFNEKLFF
TRBJ2-3,TRBV9,-,-,TGTGCCAGCAGACACCTTAGCACAGATACGCAGTATTTT,CASRHLSTDTQYF
TRBJ1-1,TRBV5-1,-,-,TGCGCCAGCAGCTTGGTGGGCCTGAGTGAAGCTTTCTTT,CASSLVGLSEAFF
TRBJ2-1,TRBV4-2,once,TRBD2,TGTGCCAGCACCGGTAGCGGGGGGTTATACAATGAGCAGTTCTTC,CASTGSGGLYNEQFF
TRBJ2-7,TRBV5-1,-,TRBD1,TGCGCCAGCAGCTTTACACCGGGACAGACCTACGAGCAGTACTTC,CASSFTPGQTYEQYF
TRBJ2-3,TRBV27,-,TRBD1,TGTGCCAGCAGTTCGACGACAGGGGTTGGATTAGATACGCAGTATTTT,CASSSTTGVGLDTQYF
TRBJ2-1,TRBV11-2,-,-,TGTGCCAGCAGTTTTCTAGCGTACCCCAGCCCTCAGTTCTTC,CASSFLAYPSPQFF
TRBJ2-3,TRBV10-1,once,-,TGCGCCAGCAGTTCTCAGGTTCAGTATACGCAGTATTTT,CASSSQVQYTQYF
TRBJ2-1,TRBV5-4,-,-,TGTGCCATACAAGAGGGAAATGAGCAGTTCTTC,CAIQEGNEQFF
TRBJ2-7,TRBV28,-,-,TGTGCCACAAAACCCCTCACGACGGGTTTTACCTACGAGCAGTACTTC,CATKPLTTGFTYEQYF
TRBJ1-5,TRBV12-2,-,-,TGTGCAAGTCGCTTAAGGACAATTCATAGCAATCAGCCCCAGCATTTT,CASRLRTIHSNQPQHF
TRBJ2-1,TRBV10-3,once,TRBD2,TGTGCCATCACCGGGGCTAGCGGAGACAATGAGCAGTTCTTC,CAITGASGDNEQFF
TRBJ2-2,TRBV28,-,TRBD2,TGTGCCAGCAGTTTGGGGCGGGAGGCCGGGGAGCTGTTTTTT,CASSLGREAGELFF
TRBJ1-4,TRBV27,-,TRBD1,TGTGCCAGCAGTAAAGGACAGGGTCCTGAAAAACTGTTTTTT,CASSKGQGPEKLFF
TRBJ2-1,TRBV19,-,-,TGTGCCAGTAGCGAAATAGCGGCCCATGGTGGGAATGAGCAGTTCTTC,CASSEIAAHGGNEQFF
TRBJ1-1,TRBV5-4,-,-,TGTGCCAGCAGCTCCCCGTCGGGGGGACGAACAACCTATGAAGCTTTCTTT,CASSSPSGGRTTYEAFF
TRBJ2-1,TRBV7-2,-,TRBD2,TGTGCCAGCAGCTCGACTAGCGTCTCCTACAATGAGCAGTTCTTC,CASSSTSVSYNEQFF
TRBJ2-7,TRBV15,-,-,TGTGCCACCCTCACACCTTCCATGACTAGCTCCTACGAGCAGTACTTC,CATLTPSMTSSYEQYF